The 7 T cell receptor beta chains given below trace back to one sample, sequenced in a study of blood T cell repertoires in COVID-19. Sequenced by immunoSEQ multiplex PCR; TCRdb stores in-frame clones only, minus some. In the table there are more than 150,000 clones, roughly 80% of which are singletons. Sequencing was performed on peripheral blood. The receptors stem from a woman older than 75 with COVID-19, enrolled during active disease.

The chain carries TRBV5-5 and TRBJ2-2; TRBD2 might be the D (6 bases). The CDR3 covers 18 residues. From germline, CDR1 is SGHKS and CDR2 YYEKEE (reference sequence). V lost 0 bases and J 9 bases, leaving 24 bases between the germline ends. CDR3 DNA: TGTGCCAGCAGCTTGGGGGAACTCAGCGGGCGAAGGGGTCGGGAGCTGTTTTTT. Its translation: CASSLGELSGRRGRELFF.

The J gene is TRBJ1-1, the V gene TRBV28; unclear D gene. The V gene's germline CDR1 is MDHEN and CDR2 SYDVKM. The CDR3 sequence is 12 residues long. Between the trimmed V and J ends, which lost 5 bases and 8 bases, there was a span of 12 bases. CDR3 DNA: TGTGCCAGCAGTCCCCTTCCCTCGGAAGCTTTCTTT. Translated: CASSPLPSEAFF.

This clone was seen only a few times. Written as DNA, the CDR3 is TGTGCCAGCAGTCGAAAGGGGTTCTACGAGCAGTACTTC. Translating it yields CASSRKGFYEQYF. The chain carries TRBV27 and TRBJ2-7; possibly TRBD1 for D (5 bases). Trimming shortened V by 5 bases and J by 3 bases, and 11 bases separated the two germline ends. Germline CDR1 MNHEY, CDR2 SMNVEV (reference sequence). This CDR3 has 13 amino acids.

The rearrangement links TRBV19 to TRBJ1-1, with TRBD1 matching 8 bases. The trim removed 6 bases at V and 3 bases at J, leaving 9 bases unmatched. CDR3 size: 15 residues. From germline, CDR1 is LNHDA and CDR2 SQIVND (reference sequence). The CDR3 DNA reads as TGTGCCAGTAGGGGAGCAGGGGGCAGGGACACTGAAGCTTTCTTT. It encodes CASRGAGGRDTEAFF.

The V gene is TRBV3-1 (or the pseudogene TRBV3-2), the J gene TRBJ1-2; 9 bases agree with TRBD1. With V trimmed by 5 bases and J by 4 bases, 5 bases remained unmatched. The CDR3 contains 14 residues. Germline CDR1 reads LGHDT; CDR2 reads YNNKEL (reference sequence). DNA of the CDR3: TGTGCCAGCAGCTCTCAGACAGGGGGCTATGGCTACACCTTC. Translated: CASSSQTGGYGYTF.

This chain uses TRBV4-1 with TRBJ2-3, with D possibly being TRBD2 (5 bases). This CDR3 region has 12 residues. The germline V gene has CDR1 MGHRA and CDR2 YSYEKL. V lost 0 bases and J lost 9, with 7 bases in between. The DNA of the CDR3 is TGCGCCAGCAGCCAAGAATCGGGAACGCAGTATTTT. This gives the protein CASSQESGTQYF.

V gene TRBV12-3 or TRBV12-4 combines with J gene TRBJ2-1; D gene unclear. This CDR3 is built from 13 residues. V was trimmed by 1 base and J by 7 bases, leaving 8 bases between them. The CDR3 loop is CASSLGGGNEQFF. CDR3 DNA: TGTGCCAGCAGTTTAGGAGGTGGGAATGAGCAGTTCTTC.